This section outlines one T cell receptor beta chain sequence together with its context. Its specificity is not known. The source of the sample is a study of blood T cells in healthy people across ages. Overall study findings and caveats: In the absence of known donor CMV status, changes in expanded clonotypes were possibly confounded.

They isolated at least 7 million PBMCs from each sample. The use of a sample-barcoded 5' primer and a J-beta primer mix characterized a second PCR of roughly 7 to 11 cycles. TCRdb independently ran MiXCR on the 5' RACE reads; one entry per CDR3 protein. The sample shows about 1,600,000 distinct CDR3 sequences, approximately 38% of them seen only once. CDR3 size: 15 residues. Germline lookup yields CDR1 LGHDT and CDR2 YNNKEL (reference sequence). The rearrangement joins TRBV3-1 to TRBJ2-7; TRBD2 aligns across 8 bases. TRBJ2-5 explains the end of the DNA better; the J call may be wrong. Sequencing was carried out using blood. This TCR was recovered from a woman between 18 and 29 years old in good health. The CDR3 region has the DNA TGTGCCAGCAGCCAGGGGACTAGGGTAGGGGAGACCCAGTACTTC. Amino acids: CASSQGTRVGETQYF.